This TCR beta chain was identified during a study of OX40 agonist ivuxolimab in advanced cancers. General notes on the study: Ivuxolimab was an agonistic, fully human IgG2 monoclonal antibody directed against OX40 (CD134), a costimulatory receptor. Intravenous ivuxolimab was administered to patients every 2 weeks at six dose levels: 0.01, 0.1, 0.3, 1.5, 3 and 10 mg/kg. Of the approximately 54 dose-escalation patients, hepatocellular carcinoma was present in about 20, melanoma in around 15, renal cell carcinoma in 9 and head and neck cancer in 9. In the dose-escalation cohort, about four fifths of patients were male, and the mean age was around 60 years with a range of roughly 20 to 85. Patients were allowed to have had prior anti-PD-1, anti-PD-L1 or anti-CTLA-4 therapy, and 40% to 45% of the dose-escalation patients had previously received checkpoint inhibitors. Partial responses occurred in three dose-escalation patients, of whom one had hepatocellular carcinoma and two had cutaneous melanoma. The purpose of peripheral TCRbeta sequencing was to test whether ivuxolimab changed TCR sequence diversity and led to clonal T-cell expansion. The paper describes the monotherapy dose-escalation part (N of about 52 patients) of the phase I trial of ivuxolimab. The research as a whole found: Clonal expansion of both CD4+ and CD8+ blood T cells was observed from baseline to week 6 at doses 0.1 to 3.0 mg/kg. Low levels of normalized T-cell clonal expansion were also shown by some nonresponding patients. In the 0.1-3.0 mg/kg groups, partial responders had among the lowest normalized peripheral clonal expansion, particularly in CD8+ T cells. After ivuxolimab, expanded clones were on average more numerous among CD8+ T cells than among CD4+ T cells. Which antigens the clonally expanded peripheral T cells were specific for was not determined.

As for this clone: This clone's antigen is unknown. Nothing much larger sits one base from this clone, and base qualities are not available.

Genomic DNA was extracted from sorted cells for sequencing of the TCRbeta CDR3 region. The immunoSEQ Assay was used for sequencing of TCRbeta CDR3 regions. TCRdb carries this immuneACCESS record with in-frame sequences only. Its versions omit some clonotypes, under half of them owing to an unresolved V gene in the studies checked, with the rest unexplained. Across this sample there are approximately 18,000 clones, with roughly 80% seen only once. The top ten constitute 21% of the sample. The CDR3, from cysteine to phenylalanine, totals 15 residues. The kept DNA is CDR3 alone, 45 bases in frame from the first base. The V and J ends are trimmed by 4 bases and 7 bases, leaving 14 bases between them. CDR1 and CDR2 were assigned from the germline V gene as MGHRA and YSYEKL. The trial excluded patients who had a history of autoimmune disease or were on systemic immunosuppression. Peripheral blood for TCR sequencing was collected from all dose cohorts at baseline, on cycle 4 day 1, and on cycle 7 day 1. Samples came from an open-label, multicenter, first-in-human phase I dose-escalation trial of ivuxolimab. Adults with locally advanced or metastatic melanoma, renal cell, hepatocellular, or head and neck squamous cell carcinoma were enrolled in the trial. Before TCR sequencing, CD4+ T cells and CD8+ T cells were sorted from peripheral blood as separate populations.

The sequence links TRBV4-1 to TRBJ1-6; no D gene is confidently identified. This TCR was sampled from an adult with an advanced solid tumor such as melanoma, head and neck, liver or kidney cancer. The material was CD4+ or CD8+ T cells sorted from blood, obtained in a trial of the OX40 agonist ivuxolimab. The DNA sequence is TGCGCCAGCAGCCCTCGTCTTGGTGGGAATTCACCCCTCCACTTT. The resulting protein is CASSPRLGGNSPLHF.